This section outlines one T cell receptor (beta chain) sequence together with its context. The target of this receptor is not known. Base qualities are missing; no much larger clone stands one base away. Participants in the prospective study were enrolled through a virtual design, were aged roughly 18 to 100 years, and lived in roughly 26 United States geographic areas. To assign participants to cohorts, the prospective study relied on clinical history that participants themselves reported in a screening survey and a study questionnaire. Recovered participants in ImmuneRACE Cohort 3 were defined by two consecutive negative NP/OP PCR tests, clearance by a healthcare professional, or resolution of symptoms. In the prospective study, whole blood, serum and a nasopharyngeal or oropharyngeal swab were collected from each participant by mobile phlebotomists. Additional blood draws and questionnaires over an approximately two-month period could optionally be provided by prospective study participants. Blood samples from the prospective study were shipped frozen or at room temperature prior to DNA extraction.

This specimen comes from a study of blood T cell repertoires in COVID-19 (dated by TCRdb to the early 2020s). Study-level background: Collaborator samples came from the United States, Italy and Spain and covered acute and convalescent phases of COVID-19. Where available, HLA class I and class II types were obtained from metadata supplied by the sample provider rather than from assay-based typing. A freely available public database, intended as a resource for researchers studying the immune response to SARS-CoV-2, is where the repertoires were released. Deeply sampled blood TCRbeta repertoires from subjects exposed to, actively infected with, or recovered from COVID-19 were included in the dataset. A de-identified subject ID, COVID-19 status, age in years and sex were almost always included in the sample metadata. Samples were obtained from the ongoing ImmuneRACE study (first 160 participants) and from approximately 1,200 subjects provided by 6 global collaborators. The prospective study material was composed of cDNA or gDNA derived from T cells, B-cell-depleted T cells, or PBMCs. Overall study outcomes, separate from this receptor: The amount of clinical and demographic metadata varied by source and participant and was provided uncurated.

From the cysteine up to the phenylalanine, the CDR3 has a length of 15 residues. The CDR3 DNA has 45 bases and is translated from base 1. For CDR1 and CDR2, the germline V gene lists SGHRS and YFSETQ. V and J are trimmed by 0 bases and 0 bases, and the gene matches miss 2 bases of the junction. TCRbeta CDR3 regions were amplified from genomic DNA using the immunoSEQ Assay, a bias-controlled multiplex PCR. The original pipeline was this. The number of nucleated cells in each sample was estimated by amplification of reference gene primers within the assay. To quantify the absolute abundance of each unique TCRbeta CDR3 rearrangement, sequence reads were collapsed and filtered. For each sample, productive Simpson clonality was calculated as the square root of Simpson's diversity index across productive rearrangements. TCRdb took over this immuneACCESS table, retaining in-frame rearrangements with V and J assigned. Such tables are incomplete; in checked studies, under half of the missing clones stem from an unresolved V gene, and the remainder is unexplained. The DNA gave D and trimming, while V, J and clone size come from that table. This sample lists some 190,000 clones; around 85% were detected once. The ten largest clonotypes hold under 4% of the sample.

Material: PBMCs or T cells enriched from blood (not recorded which). The chain employs TRBV5-1 and TRBJ2-7; 8 of the junction bases match TRBD2. This TCR derives from a woman aged 25 to 39 who had recovered from COVID-19. The nucleotide sequence reads TGCGCCAGCAGCTTGGCCGGGACTAGCTCCTACGAGCAGTACTTC. Its product reads: CASSLAGTSSYEQYF.